The 30 T cell receptor beta chains presented below share a single source sample, sequenced in a study of TIL therapy for anti-PD-1-resistant metastatic lung cancer. This sample's time point: pre-treatment sample, taken before nivolumab and TIL therapy. The libraries were made with immunoSEQ v3. This table comes from immunoSEQ multiplex PCR, and its TCRdb copy is limited to in-frame clones, with some not included. Of 55,000 or so clones listed, approximately 80% were seen once; the top ten hold under 3%. The starting material was blood, obtained at baseline. Every receptor here comes from a person between 25 and 80 years old with non-small cell lung cancer.

The chain uses TRBV7-9 and TRBJ2-1; a weak D match, TRBD1 (6 bases). This CDR3 has 15 amino acids. Germline V gives CDR1 SEHNR, CDR2 FQNEAQ (reference sequence). Trimming shortened V by 5 bases and J by 6 bases, and 17 bases separated the two germline ends. The CDR3 coding sequence is TGTGCCAGCAGCACAGGTGGGTTGGGGGCCAATGAGCAGTTCTTC. Amino acids: CASSTGGLGANEQFF.

The chain uses TRBV7-3 and TRBJ2-2; maybe TRBD1 (6 bases). Germline CDR1 is SGHTA and CDR2 is FQGTGA. Trimming stripped 4 bases from V and 2 bases from J, with 8 bases between. The CDR3 runs to 14 residues. This CDR3 reads CASSSQGNTGELFF. The CDR3 coding sequence is TGTGCCAGCAGCTCACAGGGAAACACCGGGGAGCTGTTTTTT.

This clone was seen a single time. The CDR3: CASRNPGTGSTDTQYF. The CDR3 region has the DNA TGTGCCAGTAGAAACCCCGGGACAGGGAGTACAGATACGCAGTATTTT. This sequence joins TRBV19 and TRBJ2-3, with 9 nucleotides matching TRBD1. The CDR3 sequence is 16 residues long. Germline V CDR1 and CDR2: LNHDA, SQIVND (reference sequence). Losses at the gene ends were 6 bases for V and 3 bases for J; bases not matched to a gene: 10.

This sequence joins TRBV11-3 and TRBJ2-1; TRBD2 is a possible D gene (6 bases). This CDR3 contains 11 residues. Trimming removed 5 bases at V and 8 bases at J, with 7 bases between. Germline values: CDR1 SGHNT, CDR2 YENEEA. The CDR3 bases are TGTGCCAGCAGCCCGGGGGATGAGCAGTTCTTC. Translation gives CASSPGDEQFF.

A single count supports this clone. The chain uses TRBV28 and TRBJ2-7, with a possible D match to TRBD1 (5 bases). V lost 5 bases and J 7 bases, leaving 18 bases between the germline ends. Germline CDR1 reads MDHEN; CDR2 reads SYDVKM. The length of the CDR3 is 14 residues. The CDR3 is CASSPEQERGEQYF. CDR3 in DNA: TGTGCCAGCAGTCCCGAACAGGAACGTGGTGAGCAGTACTTC. Based on the CDR3 plus reference TRBV28 and TRBJ2-7, the full variable domain is DVKVTQSSRYLVKRTGEKVFLECVQDMDHENMFWYRQDPGLGLRLIYFSYDVKMKEKGDIPEGYSVSREKKERFSLILESASTNQTSMYLCASSPEQERGEQYFGPGTRLTVT.

The genes are TRBV27 and TRBJ2-3, with 12 bases lining up with TRBD2. V shed 5 bases and J 8 bases; nucleotides not matched to a gene: 14. The CDR3 totals 17 residues. The germline gives CDR1 MNHEY, CDR2 SMNVEV (reference sequence). CDR3 nucleotide sequence: TGTGCCAGCAGTCTTCGGAGGAAGACTAGCGGGAGCGCTACGCAGTATTTT. This sequence encodes CASSLRRKTSGSATQYF.

V is TRBV7-2 and J is TRBJ1-4, with a tentative D call TRBD1 (6 bases). Germline V lookup: CDR1 SGHTA, CDR2 FQGNSA. V dropped 5 bases and J dropped 2 bases, with 15 bases sitting between them. CDR3 size: 16 residues. The CDR3 loop reads CASSRNRAGTNEKLFF. CDR3 DNA sequence: TGTGCCAGCAGCCGTAACAGGGCCGGGACTAATGAAAAACTGTTTTTT. The variable domain in full, with the rest retrieved from reference TRBV7-2 and TRBJ1-4, is GAGVSQSPSNKVTEKGKDVELRCDPISGHTALYWYRQSLGQGLEFLIYFQGNSAPDKSGLPSDRFSAERTGGSVSTLTIQRTQQEDSAVYLCASSRNRAGTNEKLFFGSGTQLSVL.

This sequence joins TRBV19 and TRBJ2-2, with 8 bases lining up with TRBD2. The length of the CDR3 is 15 residues. Trimming at V came to 5 bases and at J to 7 bases, leaving 9 bases not matched to a gene. Per the germline V gene, CDR1 is LNHDA and CDR2 is SQIVND (reference sequence). The CDR3 DNA reads TGTGCCAGTAGTTTGGTAGCGGGGACGATCGGGGAGCTGTTTTTT. Translating it yields CASSLVAGTIGELFF. The full variable domain, completed using reference TRBV19 and TRBJ2-2, is DGGITQSPKYLFRKEGQNVTLSCEQNLNHDAMYWYRQDPGQGLRLIYYSQIVNDFQKGDIAEGYSVSREKKESFPLTVTSAQKNPTAFYLCASSLVAGTIGELFFGEGSRLTVL.

This clone was seen a handful of times. This chain links TRBV7-9 with TRBJ1-1; D unclear. CDR3 length: 12 amino acids. CDR1 and CDR2 from the germline V gene are SEHNR and FQNEAQ (reference sequence). Between the trimmed V and J ends, which lost 2 bases and 0 bases, there was a span of 1 base. CDR3 coding DNA: TGTGCCAGCAGCTTAATGAACACTGAAGCTTTCTTT. This sequence encodes CASSLMNTEAFF.

The chain links TRBV23-1 to TRBJ1-5; no definite D call. TRBV23-1 is treated as an ORF (open reading frame) with a function not yet certain. This CDR3 is 16 amino acids long. V was trimmed by 3 bases and J by 2 bases, leaving 14 bases between them. CDR3 bases: TGCGCCAGCAGTCACATACGGGGAGCTGGCAATCAGCCCCAGCATTTT. Translation: CASSHIRGAGNQPQHF.

This clone was detected a few times. This sequence joins TRBV28 and TRBJ2-7; unclear D gene. Germline V gene data show CDR1 as MDHEN and CDR2 as SYDVKM. Between the trimmed V and J ends, which lost 1 base and 2 bases, there was a span of 15 bases. The CDR3 has 16 residues. The CDR3 DNA reads TGTGCCAGCAGTTTATTCTTTGGGGATGGGCCCTACGAGCAGTACTTC. This translates into CASSLFFGDGPYEQYF.

The CDR3 spells CASRETGVTYEQYF. The CDR3 DNA follows: TGTGCCAGCAGGGAAACAGGGGTCACATACGAGCAGTACTTC. The V gene is TRBV6-6, the J gene TRBJ2-7; 7 positions match TRBD1. The germline CDR1 and CDR2 sequences are MNHNY and SVGAGI (reference sequence). This CDR3 contains 14 residues. V shed 6 bases, J shed 4 bases, and the junction held 9 bases outside the gene matches.

This clone was observed a few times. V usage is TRBV7-9 and J usage is TRBJ2-5; D call uncertain. This CDR3 contains 12 residues. Deletions cut 1 base from V and 2 bases from J, with 2 bases between. Germline lookup yields CDR1 SEHNR and CDR2 FQNEAQ (reference sequence). CDR3 nucleotide sequence: TGTGCCAGCAGCTTAGTGCAAGAGACCCAGTACTTC. Its translation: CASSLVQETQYF.

This chain connects TRBV7-8 to TRBJ2-5; 7 bases are a match to TRBD2. This CDR3 is built from 16 residues. V shed 5 bases and J 5 bases; nucleotides not matched to a gene: 14. Germline lookup yields CDR1 SGHVS and CDR2 FQNEAQ. This CDR3 is CASSPGHRTSWETQYF. In DNA form, the CDR3 reads TGTGCCAGCAGCCCCGGGCACCGGACTAGTTGGGAGACCCAGTACTTC.

The chain carries TRBV27 and TRBJ1-1, with 7 bases that match TRBD1. The trim removed 7 bases at V and 4 bases at J, leaving 15 bases unmatched. Per the germline V gene, CDR1 is MNHEY and CDR2 is SMNVEV (reference sequence). The CDR3 loop spans 16 amino acids. The CDR3 loop reads CASMALIYRGTTEAFF. The CDR3 DNA sequence: TGTGCCAGCATGGCCCTCATTTACAGGGGTACCACTGAAGCTTTCTTT.

This chain uses TRBV15 with TRBJ2-1; TRBD2 aligns across 9 bases. CDR1 is LNHNV, CDR2 YYDKDF, per germline (reference sequence). Germline trimming cut 1 base from V and 5 bases from J; bases unmatched to any gene: 9. The CDR3 has 17 amino acids. The CDR3 region is CATSRAPAGGGHNEQFF. CDR3 coding DNA: TGTGCCACCAGCAGAGCCCCCGCGGGGGGGGGCCACAATGAGCAGTTCTTC.

The chain carries TRBV9 and TRBJ1-3; D is unresolved. This CDR3 contains 15 residues. Trimming took 0 bases from V and 4 from J, leaving 11 bases between them. Germline values: CDR1 SGDLS, CDR2 YYNGEE. The CDR3 loop reads CASSVERVSGNTIYF. DNA of the CDR3: TGTGCCAGCAGCGTAGAACGGGTCTCCGGAAACACCATATATTTT.

This chain uses TRBV7-3 with TRBJ2-3; D unclear. The CDR3 covers 13 residues. Germline values: CDR1 SGHTA, CDR2 FQGTGA. The V end lost 5 bases, the J end lost 2 bases, and 8 bases lay between the germline ends. The CDR3 coding sequence is TGTGCCAGCAGCCTGGGCCCCACAGATACGCAGTATTTT. This translates into CASSLGPTDTQYF.

The rearrangement joins TRBV4-1 to TRBJ2-6, with 10 bases that match TRBD2. Germline CDR1 reads MGHRA; CDR2 reads YSYEKL. This CDR3 has 17 amino acids. The junction had 2 bases not matched to a gene; V was cut back by 1 base and J by 2 bases. The CDR3 region has the DNA TGCGCCAGCAGCCAAGCCCTAGCGGGAGCTGGGGCCAACGTCCTGACTTTC. Amino acid sequence: CASSQALAGAGANVLTF.

The chain employs TRBV10-3 and TRBJ2-5, with D unclear. Germline-derived CDR1 and CDR2 are ENHRY and SYGVKD. This CDR3 is built from 11 residues. V was pared by 2 bases and J by 4 bases, with 2 bases between. The CDR3 region has the DNA TGTGCCATCAGTGAGGGAGAGACCCAGTACTTC. Residues: CAISEGETQYF.

The V gene is TRBV28, the J gene TRBJ2-5, with 8 nucleotides matching TRBD2. Looked up from germline, CDR1 is MDHEN and CDR2 is SYDVKM. V shed 3 bases, J shed 5 bases, and the junction held 11 bases outside the gene matches. CDR3 length: 16 residues. The CDR3 coding sequence is TGTGCCAGCAGTTTTCTAGGGACTAGTGGCTGGGAGACCCAGTACTTC. Protein product: CASSFLGTSGWETQYF.

The chain couples TRBV18 to TRBJ2-7; a weak D match, TRBD2 (6 bases). There are 17 residues in the CDR3. Germline CDR1 and CDR2: KGHSH and LQKENI. The germline V and J ends were trimmed by 2 bases and 5 bases, with 22 bases remaining between them. In DNA, the CDR3 is TGTGCCAGCTCACCATTCGCGGGGTTGCCAGCCGCTAACGAGCAGTACTTC. Translating gives CASSPFAGLPAANEQYF.

This rearrangement joins TRBV7-2 to TRBJ1-6; no clear D gene. In germline, CDR1 is SGHTA, CDR2 FQGNSA. This CDR3 contains 15 residues. With 5 bases removed from V and 0 bases from J, the gap between germline ends came to 8 bases. CDR3 coding DNA: TGTGCCAGCAGCCCTGAGAGCTCCTATAATTCACCCCTCCACTTT. It encodes CASSPESSYNSPLHF.

In this sample, this clone turned up once. The chain joins TRBV28 to TRBJ1-6, with D unresolved. V dropped 10 bases and J dropped 7 bases, with 17 bases sitting between them. Germline V CDR1 and CDR2: MDHEN, SYDVKM. This CDR3 is 14 amino acids long. This CDR3 reads CATREAGGNSPLHF. The DNA for the CDR3 is TGTGCCACCCGAGAAGCAGGAGGAAATTCACCCCTCCACTTT.

The rearrangement links TRBV30 to TRBJ2-2; the match to TRBD2 covers 11 bases. V shed 5 bases and J 4 bases; nucleotides not matched to a gene: 9. CDR1 is GTSNPN and CDR2 is SVGIG in the germline V gene (reference sequence). The CDR3 contains 16 residues. The CDR3 region is CAWGGRLAGITGELFF. In nucleotides, the CDR3 is TGTGCCTGGGGGGGTCGACTAGCGGGAATCACCGGGGAGCTGTTTTTT.

Here the CDR3 reads CASSFPTGGETQYF. CDR3 DNA sequence: TGTGCCAGCAGTTTTCCGACAGGGGGAGAGACCCAGTACTTC. V usage is TRBV28 and J usage is TRBJ2-5; 9 bases are a match to TRBD1. Trimming took 3 bases from V and 4 from J; bases not matched to a gene: 3. Germline CDR1 is MDHEN and CDR2 is SYDVKM. This CDR3 spans 14 amino acids.

The chain combines TRBV9 with TRBJ2-2; TRBD2 aligns across 7 bases. The CDR3 extends over 16 amino acids. After removal of 4 bases from V and 4 bases from J, the junction contained 10 bases not matched to a gene. Germline V gives CDR1 SGDLS, CDR2 YYNGEE. CDR3 coding DNA: TGTGCCAGCAGCCCCCGACTAGCAGCTTCCACCGGGGAGCTGTTTTTT. Translation gives CASSPRLAASTGELFF.

Note on this clone: A junction boundary mismatches the germline segment, possibly from a read error. J is TRBJ1-5 and V is TRBV28; 7 bases are shared with TRBD1. This CDR3 region has 15 residues. Germline V gene data show CDR1 as MDHEN and CDR2 as SYDVKM. The CDR3 DNA follows: TGTGCCAACAGTTTATTAGGGACAGTGAAGATTCCCCAGCATTTT. Protein: CANSLLGTVKIPQHF.

V and J are TRBV10-3 and TRBJ2-7; the D is unclear. The CDR3 extends over 13 amino acids. V dropped 2 bases and J dropped 3 bases, with 8 bases sitting between them. Per the germline V gene, CDR1 is ENHRY and CDR2 is SYGVKD. CDR3 in DNA: TGTGCCATCAGTGAGGTGGGCGACTACGAGCAGTACTTC. It is translated as CAISEVGDYEQYF.

As DNA, the CDR3 is TGTGCCAGCAGCGATAACAGGGGGATAAAGACCCAGTACTTC. This sequence encodes CASSDNRGIKTQYF. The chain is built from TRBV28 and TRBJ2-5, with 8 bases aligning to TRBD1. J lost 6 bases, V lost 6 bases, and 9 bases had no gene match. The CDR3 is 14 residues long. Germline lookup yields CDR1 MDHEN and CDR2 SYDVKM.